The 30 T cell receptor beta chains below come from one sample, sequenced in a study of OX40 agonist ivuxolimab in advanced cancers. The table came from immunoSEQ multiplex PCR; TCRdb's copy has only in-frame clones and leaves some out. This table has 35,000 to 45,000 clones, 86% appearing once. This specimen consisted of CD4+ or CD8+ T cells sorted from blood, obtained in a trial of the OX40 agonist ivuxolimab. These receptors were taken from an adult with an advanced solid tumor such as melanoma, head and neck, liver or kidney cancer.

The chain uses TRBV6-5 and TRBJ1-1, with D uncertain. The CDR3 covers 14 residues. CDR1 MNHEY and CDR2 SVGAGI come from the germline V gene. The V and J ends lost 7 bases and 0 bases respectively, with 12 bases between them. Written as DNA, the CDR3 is TGTGCCAGCACCCCGACGGACGTGAACACTGAAGCTTTCTTT. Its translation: CASTPTDVNTEAFF.

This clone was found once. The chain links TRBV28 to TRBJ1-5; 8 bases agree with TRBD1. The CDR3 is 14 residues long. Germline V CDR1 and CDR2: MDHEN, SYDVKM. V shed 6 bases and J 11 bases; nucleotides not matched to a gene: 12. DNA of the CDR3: TGTGCCAGCAGCCCGAGACAGGGGCCTTCCTCCCAGCATTTT. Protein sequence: CASSPRQGPSSQHF.

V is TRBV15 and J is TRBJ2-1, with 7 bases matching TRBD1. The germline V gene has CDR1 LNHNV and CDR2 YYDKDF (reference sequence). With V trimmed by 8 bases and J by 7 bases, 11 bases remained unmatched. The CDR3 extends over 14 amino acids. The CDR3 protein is CATGEGQFSNEQFF. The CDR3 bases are TGTGCCACCGGTGAGGGACAGTTCAGTAATGAGCAGTTCTTC.

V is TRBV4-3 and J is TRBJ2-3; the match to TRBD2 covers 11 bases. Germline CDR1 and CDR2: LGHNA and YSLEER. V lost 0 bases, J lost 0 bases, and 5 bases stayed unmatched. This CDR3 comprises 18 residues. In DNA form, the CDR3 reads TGCGCCAGCAGCCAAGATGGGGTAGCGGGGGGGAGCACAGATACGCAGTATTTT. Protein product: CASSQDGVAGGSTDTQYF.

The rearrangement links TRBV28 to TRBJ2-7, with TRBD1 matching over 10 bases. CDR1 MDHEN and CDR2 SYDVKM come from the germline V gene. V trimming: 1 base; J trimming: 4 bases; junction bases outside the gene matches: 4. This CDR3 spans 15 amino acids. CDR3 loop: CASSLLDRGRYEQYF. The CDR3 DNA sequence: TGTGCCAGCAGTTTATTGGACAGGGGGAGGTACGAGCAGTACTTC.

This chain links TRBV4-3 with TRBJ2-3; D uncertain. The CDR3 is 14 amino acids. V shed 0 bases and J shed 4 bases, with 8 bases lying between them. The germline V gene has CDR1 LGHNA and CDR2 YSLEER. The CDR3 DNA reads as TGCGCCAGCAGCCAAGATAGTGGGCCAGATACGCAGTATTTT. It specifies CASSQDSGPDTQYF.

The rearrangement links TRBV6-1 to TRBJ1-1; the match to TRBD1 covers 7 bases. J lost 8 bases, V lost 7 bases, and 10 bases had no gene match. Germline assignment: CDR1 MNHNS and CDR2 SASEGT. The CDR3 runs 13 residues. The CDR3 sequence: CASTQTGLAEAFF. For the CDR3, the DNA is TGTGCCAGCACTCAGACAGGGCTAGCGGAAGCTTTCTTT.

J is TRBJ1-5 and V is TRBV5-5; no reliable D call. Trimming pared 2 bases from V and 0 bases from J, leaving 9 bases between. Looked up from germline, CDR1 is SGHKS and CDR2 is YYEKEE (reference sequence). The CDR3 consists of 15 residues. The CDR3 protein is CASSLRGGSNQPQHF. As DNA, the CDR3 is TGTGCCAGCAGCTTACGGGGAGGTAGCAATCAGCCCCAGCATTTT.

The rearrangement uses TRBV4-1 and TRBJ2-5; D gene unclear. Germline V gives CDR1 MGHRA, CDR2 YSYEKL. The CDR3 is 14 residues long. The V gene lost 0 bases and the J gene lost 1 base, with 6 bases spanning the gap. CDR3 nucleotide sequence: TGCGCCAGCAGCCAAGATCCAGGCCAAGAGACCCAGTACTTC. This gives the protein CASSQDPGQETQYF.

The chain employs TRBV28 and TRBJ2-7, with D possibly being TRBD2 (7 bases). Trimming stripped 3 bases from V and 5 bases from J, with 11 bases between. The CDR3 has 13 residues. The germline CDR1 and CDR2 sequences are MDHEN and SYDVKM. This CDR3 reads CASSLGGADEQYF. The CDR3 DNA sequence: TGTGCCAGCAGTTTGGGGGGGGCCGACGAGCAGTACTTC. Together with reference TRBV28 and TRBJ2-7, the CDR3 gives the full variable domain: DVKVTQSSRYLVKRTGEKVFLECVQDMDHENMFWYRQDPGLGLRLIYFSYDVKMKEKGDIPEGYSVSREKKERFSLILESASTNQTSMYLCASSLGGADEQYFGPGTRLTVT.

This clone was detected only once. The CDR3 DNA is TGTGCCAGCAGCTTGGAGGGTTCCCGGGTTACGCAGTATTTT. It is translated as CASSLEGSRVTQYF. J is TRBJ2-3 and V is TRBV5-6; D is unresolved. This CDR3 has 14 residues. CDR1 and CDR2 (germline): SGHDT, YYEEEE. V lost 0 bases and J lost 8, with 13 bases in between.

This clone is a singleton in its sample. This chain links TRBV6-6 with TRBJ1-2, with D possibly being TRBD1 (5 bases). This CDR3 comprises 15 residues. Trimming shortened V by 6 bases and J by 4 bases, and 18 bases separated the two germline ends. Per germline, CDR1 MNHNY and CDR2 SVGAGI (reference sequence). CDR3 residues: CASSSEEGRPYGYTF. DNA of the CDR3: TGTGCCAGCAGCTCGGAAGAGGGGCGTCCCTATGGCTACACCTTC.

The CDR3 DNA sequence: TGCGCCAGCAGCCAAGTTGGGGGTTTGGCTGAAGCTTTCTTT. Translated: CASSQVGGLAEAFF. This chain connects TRBV4-1 to TRBJ1-1, with D possibly being TRBD1 (5 bases). The V end was cut by 1 base, the J end by 6 bases, with 12 bases between. The CDR3 consists of 14 residues. Germline CDR1 MGHRA, CDR2 YSYEKL.

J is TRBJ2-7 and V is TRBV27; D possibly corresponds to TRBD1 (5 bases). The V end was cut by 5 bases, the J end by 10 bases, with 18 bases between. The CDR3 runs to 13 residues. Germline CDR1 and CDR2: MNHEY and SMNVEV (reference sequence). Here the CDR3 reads CASSLYTGGHQYV. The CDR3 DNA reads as TGTGCCAGCAGTCTCTACACTGGCGGACACCAGTACGTC.

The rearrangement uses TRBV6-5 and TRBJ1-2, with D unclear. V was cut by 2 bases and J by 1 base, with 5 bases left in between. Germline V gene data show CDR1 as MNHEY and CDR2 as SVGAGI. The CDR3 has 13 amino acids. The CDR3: CASSYGINYGYTF. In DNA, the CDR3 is TGTGCCAGCAGTTACGGGATTAACTATGGCTACACCTTC.

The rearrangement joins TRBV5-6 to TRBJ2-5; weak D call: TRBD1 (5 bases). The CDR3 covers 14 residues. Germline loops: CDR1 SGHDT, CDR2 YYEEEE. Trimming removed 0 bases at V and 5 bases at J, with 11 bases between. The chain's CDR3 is CASSLGTYPETQYF. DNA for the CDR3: TGTGCCAGCAGCTTGGGGACATACCCCGAGACCCAGTACTTC.

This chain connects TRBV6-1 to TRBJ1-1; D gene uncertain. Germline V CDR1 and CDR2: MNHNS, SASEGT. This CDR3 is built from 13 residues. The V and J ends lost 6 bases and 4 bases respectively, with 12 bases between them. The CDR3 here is CASRAGPGTEAFF. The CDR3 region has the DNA TGTGCCAGCAGGGCAGGACCGGGCACTGAAGCTTTCTTT.

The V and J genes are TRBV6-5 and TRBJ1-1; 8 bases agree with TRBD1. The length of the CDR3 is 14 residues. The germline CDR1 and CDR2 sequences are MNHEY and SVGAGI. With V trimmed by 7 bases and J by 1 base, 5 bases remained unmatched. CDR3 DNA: TGTGCCAGCACCGGGGACAGGAGGAACACTGAAGCTTTCTTT. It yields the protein CASTGDRRNTEAFF.

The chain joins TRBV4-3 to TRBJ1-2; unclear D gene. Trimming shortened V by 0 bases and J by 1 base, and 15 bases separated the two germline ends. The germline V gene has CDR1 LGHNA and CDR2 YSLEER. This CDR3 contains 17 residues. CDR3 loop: CASSQDRRGMVNYGYTF. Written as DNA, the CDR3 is TGCGCCAGCAGCCAAGATCGGCGGGGAATGGTTAACTATGGCTACACCTTC.

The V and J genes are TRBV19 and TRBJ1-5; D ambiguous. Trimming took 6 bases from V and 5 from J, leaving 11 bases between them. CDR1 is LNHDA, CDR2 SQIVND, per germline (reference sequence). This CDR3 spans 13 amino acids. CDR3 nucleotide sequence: TGTGCCAGTAGCCCCCCTTCGGATCAGCCCCAGCATTTT. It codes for CASSPPSDQPQHF.

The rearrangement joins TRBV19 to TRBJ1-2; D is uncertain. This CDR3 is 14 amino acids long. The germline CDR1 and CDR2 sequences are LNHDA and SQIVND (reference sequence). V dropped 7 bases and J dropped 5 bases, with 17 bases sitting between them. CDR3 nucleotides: TGTGCCAGTACCTATGGCGACTTGCCGTATGGCTACACCTTC. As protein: CASTYGDLPYGYTF.

CDR3 nucleotide sequence: TGTGCCAGCACCCTGGGCACCGGGGAGCTGTTTTTT. It yields the protein CASTLGTGELFF. V gene TRBV6-5 combines with J gene TRBJ2-2; D remains ambiguous. Trimming stripped 7 bases from V and 4 bases from J, with 7 bases between. Germline values: CDR1 MNHEY, CDR2 SVGAGI. The CDR3 is 12 residues long.

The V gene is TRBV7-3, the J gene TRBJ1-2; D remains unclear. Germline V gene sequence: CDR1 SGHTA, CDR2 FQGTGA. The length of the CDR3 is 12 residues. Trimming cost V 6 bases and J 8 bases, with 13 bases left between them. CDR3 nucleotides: TGTGCCAGCAGTCCACGAAGTGGGGGCTACACCTTC. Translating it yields CASSPRSGGYTF.

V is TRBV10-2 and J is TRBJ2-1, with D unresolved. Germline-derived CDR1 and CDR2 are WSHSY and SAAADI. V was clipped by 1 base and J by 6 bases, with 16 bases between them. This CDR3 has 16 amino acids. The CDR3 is CASSEWEGPPGNEQFF. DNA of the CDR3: TGCGCCAGCAGTGAGTGGGAAGGACCGCCGGGCAATGAGCAGTTCTTC.

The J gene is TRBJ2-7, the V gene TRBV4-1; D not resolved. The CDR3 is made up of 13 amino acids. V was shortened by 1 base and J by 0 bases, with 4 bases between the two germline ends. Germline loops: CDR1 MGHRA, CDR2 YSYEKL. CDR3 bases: TGCGCCAGCAGCCAAGGGAACTCCTACGAGCAGTACGTC. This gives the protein CASSQGNSYEQYV.

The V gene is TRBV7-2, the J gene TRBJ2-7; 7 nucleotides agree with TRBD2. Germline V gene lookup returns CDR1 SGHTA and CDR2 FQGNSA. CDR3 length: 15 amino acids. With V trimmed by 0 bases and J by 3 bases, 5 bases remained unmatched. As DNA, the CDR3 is TGTGCCAGCAGCTTAGCTAGCGGGCCGATCTACGAGCAGTACGTC. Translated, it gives CASSLASGPIYEQYV.

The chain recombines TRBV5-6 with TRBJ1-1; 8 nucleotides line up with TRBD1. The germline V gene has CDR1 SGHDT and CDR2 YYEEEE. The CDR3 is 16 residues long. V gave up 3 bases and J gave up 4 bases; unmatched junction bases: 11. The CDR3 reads CASSWAYRGEVTEAFF. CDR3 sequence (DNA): TGTGCCAGCAGCTGGGCCTACAGGGGGGAAGTCACTGAAGCTTTCTTT.

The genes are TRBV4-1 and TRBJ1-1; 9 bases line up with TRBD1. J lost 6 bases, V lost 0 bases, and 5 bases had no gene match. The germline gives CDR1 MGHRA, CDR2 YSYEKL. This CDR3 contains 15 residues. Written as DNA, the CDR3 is TGCGCCAGCAGCCAAGATAACAGGGGGCTTGCTGAAGCTTTCTTT. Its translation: CASSQDNRGLAEAFF.

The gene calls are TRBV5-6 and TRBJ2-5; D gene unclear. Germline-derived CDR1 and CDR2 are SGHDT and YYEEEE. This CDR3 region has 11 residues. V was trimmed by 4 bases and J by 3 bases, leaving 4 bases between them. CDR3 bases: TGTGCCAGCAGCACCGAAGAGACCCAGTACTTC. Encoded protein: CASSTEETQYF.

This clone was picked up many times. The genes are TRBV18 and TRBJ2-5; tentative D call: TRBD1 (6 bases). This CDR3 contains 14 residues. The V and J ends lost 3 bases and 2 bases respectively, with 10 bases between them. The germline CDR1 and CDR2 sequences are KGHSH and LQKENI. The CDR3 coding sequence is TGTGCCAGCTCACCGCGACAGGAGCAAGAGACCCAGTACTTC. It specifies CASSPRQEQETQYF.